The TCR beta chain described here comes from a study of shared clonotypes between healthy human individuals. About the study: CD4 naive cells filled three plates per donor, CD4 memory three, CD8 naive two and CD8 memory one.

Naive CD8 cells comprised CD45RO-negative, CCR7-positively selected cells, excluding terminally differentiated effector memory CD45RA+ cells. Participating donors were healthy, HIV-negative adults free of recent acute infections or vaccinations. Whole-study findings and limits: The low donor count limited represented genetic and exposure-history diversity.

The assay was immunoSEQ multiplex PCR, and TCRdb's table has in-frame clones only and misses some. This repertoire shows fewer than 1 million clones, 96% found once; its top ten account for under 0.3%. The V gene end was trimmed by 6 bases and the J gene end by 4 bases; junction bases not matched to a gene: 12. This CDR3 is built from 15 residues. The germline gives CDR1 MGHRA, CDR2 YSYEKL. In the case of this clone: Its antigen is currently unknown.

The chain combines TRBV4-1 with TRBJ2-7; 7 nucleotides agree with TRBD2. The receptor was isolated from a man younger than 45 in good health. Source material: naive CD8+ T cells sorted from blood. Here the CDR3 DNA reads TGCGCCAGCAGACACAGCGCTAGCGGAGCATACGAGCAGTACTTC. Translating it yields CASRHSASGAYEQYF.